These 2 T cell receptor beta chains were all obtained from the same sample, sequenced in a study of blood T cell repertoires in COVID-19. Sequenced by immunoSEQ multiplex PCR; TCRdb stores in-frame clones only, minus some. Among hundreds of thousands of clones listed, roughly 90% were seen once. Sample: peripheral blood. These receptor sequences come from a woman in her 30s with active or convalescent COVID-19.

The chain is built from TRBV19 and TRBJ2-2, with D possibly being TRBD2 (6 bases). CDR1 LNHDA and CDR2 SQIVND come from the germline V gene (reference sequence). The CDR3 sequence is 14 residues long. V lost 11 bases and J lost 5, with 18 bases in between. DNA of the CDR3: TGTGCCTCAGCCGGGACTGCGACGACCGGGGAGCTGTTTTTT. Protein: CASAGTATTGELFF.

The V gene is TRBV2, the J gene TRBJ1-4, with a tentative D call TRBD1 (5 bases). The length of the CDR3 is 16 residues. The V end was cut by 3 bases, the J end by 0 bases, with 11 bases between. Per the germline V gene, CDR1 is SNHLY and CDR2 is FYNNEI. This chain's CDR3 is CASSDGDRPTNEKLFF. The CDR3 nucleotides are TGTGCCAGCAGTGACGGAGACAGACCAACTAATGAAAAACTGTTTTTT.